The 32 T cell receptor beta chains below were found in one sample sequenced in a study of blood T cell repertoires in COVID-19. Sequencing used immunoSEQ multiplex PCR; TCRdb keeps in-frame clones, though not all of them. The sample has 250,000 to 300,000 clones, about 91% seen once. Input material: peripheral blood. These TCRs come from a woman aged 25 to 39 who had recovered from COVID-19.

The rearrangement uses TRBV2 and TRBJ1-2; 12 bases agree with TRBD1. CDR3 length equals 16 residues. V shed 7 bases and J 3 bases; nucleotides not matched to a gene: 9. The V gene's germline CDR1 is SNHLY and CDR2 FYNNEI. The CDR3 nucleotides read TGTGCCAGCAACCCCCCCGGGACAGGGGGCGACTATGGCTACACCTTC. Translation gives CASNPPGTGGDYGYTF.

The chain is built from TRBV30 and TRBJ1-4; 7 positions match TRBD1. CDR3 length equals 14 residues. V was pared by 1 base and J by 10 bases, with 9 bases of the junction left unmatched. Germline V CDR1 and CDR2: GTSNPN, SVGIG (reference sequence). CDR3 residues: CAWSGEQGLRKLFF. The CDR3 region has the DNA TGTGCCTGGAGTGGGGAACAGGGGTTGCGAAAACTGTTTTTT.

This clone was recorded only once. CDR3 protein: CASSLVQVAYGYTF. The CDR3 DNA follows: TGTGCCAGCAGTTTAGTCCAGGTTGCCTATGGCTACACCTTC. The rearrangement joins TRBV28 to TRBJ1-2, with no clear D. Germline CDR1 reads MDHEN; CDR2 reads SYDVKM. CDR3 length equals 14 residues. Between the trimmed V and J ends, which lost 2 bases and 4 bases, there was a span of 11 bases.

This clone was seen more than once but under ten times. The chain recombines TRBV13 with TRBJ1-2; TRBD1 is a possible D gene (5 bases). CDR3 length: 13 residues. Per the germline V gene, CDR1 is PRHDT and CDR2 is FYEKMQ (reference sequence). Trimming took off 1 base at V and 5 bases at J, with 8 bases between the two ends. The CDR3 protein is CASSLVEGYGYTF. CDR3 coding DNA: TGTGCCAGCAGCTTAGTGGAGGGGTATGGCTACACCTTC.

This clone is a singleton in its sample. The CDR3 loop reads CASSGVFGSYNSPLHF. As DNA, the CDR3 is TGTGCCAGCAGTGGGGTGTTCGGGTCCTATAATTCACCCCTCCACTTT. The chain carries TRBV2 and TRBJ1-6; D gene unclear. CDR3 length equals 16 residues. The germline gives CDR1 SNHLY, CDR2 FYNNEI. Trimming removed 4 bases at V and 1 base at J, with 11 bases between.

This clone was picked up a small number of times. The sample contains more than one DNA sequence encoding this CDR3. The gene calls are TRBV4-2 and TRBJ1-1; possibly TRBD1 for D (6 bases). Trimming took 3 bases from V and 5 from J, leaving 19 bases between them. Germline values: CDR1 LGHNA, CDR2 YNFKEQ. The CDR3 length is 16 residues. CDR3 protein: CASSQEGRGQRTEAFF. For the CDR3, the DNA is TGTGCCAGCAGCCAGGAAGGGAGAGGACAGAGGACTGAAGCTTTCTTT.

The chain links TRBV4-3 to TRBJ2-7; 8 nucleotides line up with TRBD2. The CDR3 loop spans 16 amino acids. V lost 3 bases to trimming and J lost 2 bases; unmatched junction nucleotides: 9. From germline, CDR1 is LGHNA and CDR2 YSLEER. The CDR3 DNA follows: TGCGCCAGCAGCCAGGGTTTTAGCGGGGATCCCTACGAGCAGTACTTC. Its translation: CASSQGFSGDPYEQYF.

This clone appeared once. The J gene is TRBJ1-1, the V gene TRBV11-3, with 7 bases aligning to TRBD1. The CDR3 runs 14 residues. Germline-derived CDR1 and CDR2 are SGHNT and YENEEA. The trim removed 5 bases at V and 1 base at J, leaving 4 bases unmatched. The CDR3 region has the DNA TGTGCCAGCAGCAAGGGGGCTGGGAACACTGAAGCTTTCTTT. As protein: CASSKGAGNTEAFF.

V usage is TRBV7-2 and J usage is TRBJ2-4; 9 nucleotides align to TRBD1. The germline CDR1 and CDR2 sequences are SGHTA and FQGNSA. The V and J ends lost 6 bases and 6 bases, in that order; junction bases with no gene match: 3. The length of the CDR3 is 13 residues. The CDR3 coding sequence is TGTGCCAGCAGTTTACAGGGGGCAAACATTCAGTACTTC. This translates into CASSLQGANIQYF.

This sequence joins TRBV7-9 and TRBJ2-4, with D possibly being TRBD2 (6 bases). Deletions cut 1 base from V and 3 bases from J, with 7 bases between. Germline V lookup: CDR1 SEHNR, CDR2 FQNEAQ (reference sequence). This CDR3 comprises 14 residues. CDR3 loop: CASSLGGDKNIQYF. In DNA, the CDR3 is TGTGCCAGCAGCTTAGGGGGGGACAAAAACATTCAGTACTTC.

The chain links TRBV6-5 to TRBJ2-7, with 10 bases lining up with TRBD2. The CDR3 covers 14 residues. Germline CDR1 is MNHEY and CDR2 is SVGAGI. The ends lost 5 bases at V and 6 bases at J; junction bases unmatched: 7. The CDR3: CASSRAGGPGEQYF. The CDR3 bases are TGTGCCAGCAGTCGAGCGGGGGGGCCGGGCGAGCAGTACTTC.

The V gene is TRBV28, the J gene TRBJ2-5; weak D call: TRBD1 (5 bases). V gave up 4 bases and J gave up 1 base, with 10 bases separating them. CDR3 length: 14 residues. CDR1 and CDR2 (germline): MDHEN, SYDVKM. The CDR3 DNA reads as TGTGCCAGCAGTTCCGCGACAGCCCAAGAGACCCAGTACTTC. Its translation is CASSSATAQETQYF.

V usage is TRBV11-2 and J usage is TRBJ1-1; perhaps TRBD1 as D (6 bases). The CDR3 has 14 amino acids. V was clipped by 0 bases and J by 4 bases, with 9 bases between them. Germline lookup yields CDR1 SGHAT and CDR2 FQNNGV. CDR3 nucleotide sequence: TGTGCCAGCAGCTTAGAGGGGGCGGGCACTGAAGCTTTCTTT. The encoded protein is CASSLEGAGTEAFF.

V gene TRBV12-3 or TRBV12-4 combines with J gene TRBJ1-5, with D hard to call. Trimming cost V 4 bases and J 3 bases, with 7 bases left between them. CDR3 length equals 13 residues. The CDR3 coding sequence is TGTGCCAGCAGTTCCCAACACAATCAGCCCCAGCATTTT. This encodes CASSSQHNQPQHF.

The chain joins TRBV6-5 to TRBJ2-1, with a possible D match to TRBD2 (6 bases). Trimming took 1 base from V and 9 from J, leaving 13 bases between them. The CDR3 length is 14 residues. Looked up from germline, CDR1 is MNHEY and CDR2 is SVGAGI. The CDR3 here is CASSYLSVGGEQFF. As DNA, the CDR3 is TGTGCCAGCAGTTACTTGTCTGTGGGAGGTGAGCAGTTCTTC.

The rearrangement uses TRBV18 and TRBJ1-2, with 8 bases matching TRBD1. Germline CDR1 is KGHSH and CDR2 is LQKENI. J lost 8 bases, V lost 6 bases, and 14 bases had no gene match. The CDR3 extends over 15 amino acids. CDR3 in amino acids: CASSPGQATPFGYTF. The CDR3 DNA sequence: TGTGCCAGCTCTCCGGGACAGGCCACTCCGTTCGGCTACACCTTC.

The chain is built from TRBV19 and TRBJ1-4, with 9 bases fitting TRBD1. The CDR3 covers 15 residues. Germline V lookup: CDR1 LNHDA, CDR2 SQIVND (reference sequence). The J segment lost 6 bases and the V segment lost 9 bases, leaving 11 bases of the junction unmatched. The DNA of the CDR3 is TGTGCCAGCACCGATTCCGGGACAGGGTATGAAAAACTGTTTTTT. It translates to CASTDSGTGYEKLFF.

This CDR3 is CASRRDLLQETQYF. The CDR3 DNA sequence: TGTGCCAGCAGGCGCGACTTGCTCCAAGAGACCCAGTACTTC. V usage is TRBV5-5 and J usage is TRBJ2-5; D is ambiguous. V gave up 5 bases and J gave up 1 base, with 12 bases separating them. Germline V CDR1 and CDR2: SGHKS, YYEKEE (reference sequence). The CDR3 length is 14 residues. Full variable domain (outside the CDR3, taken from reference TRBV5-5 and TRBJ2-5): DAGVTQSPTHLIKTRGQQVTLRCSPISGHKSVSWYQQVLGQGPQFIFQYYEKEERGRGNFPDRFSARQFPNYSSELNVNALLLGDSALYLCASRRDLLQETQYFGPGTRLLVL.

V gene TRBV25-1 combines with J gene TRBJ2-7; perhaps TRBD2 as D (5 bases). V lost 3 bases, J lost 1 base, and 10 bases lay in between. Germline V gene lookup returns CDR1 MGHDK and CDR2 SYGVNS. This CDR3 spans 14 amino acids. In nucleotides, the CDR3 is TGTGCCAGCAGTGATACCGCGGGTTCCTACGAGCAGTACTTC. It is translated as CASSDTAGSYEQYF.

The CDR3 is CATSWGQTGGRGGELFF. The CDR3 nucleotides read TGTGCCACCAGTTGGGGCCAGACAGGGGGTCGAGGCGGGGAGCTGTTTTTT. J is TRBJ2-2 and V is TRBV24-1; 9 bases match TRBD1. This CDR3 is 17 amino acids long. Unmatched junction bases numbered 14, after V lost 6 bases and J lost 7 bases. Germline V gives CDR1 KGHDR, CDR2 SFDVKD.

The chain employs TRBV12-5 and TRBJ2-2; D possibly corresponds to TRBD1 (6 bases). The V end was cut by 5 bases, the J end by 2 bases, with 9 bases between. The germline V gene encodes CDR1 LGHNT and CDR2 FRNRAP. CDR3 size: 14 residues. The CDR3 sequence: CASGPGHNTGELFF. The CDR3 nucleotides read TGTGCTAGTGGTCCGGGACACAACACCGGGGAGCTGTTTTTT.

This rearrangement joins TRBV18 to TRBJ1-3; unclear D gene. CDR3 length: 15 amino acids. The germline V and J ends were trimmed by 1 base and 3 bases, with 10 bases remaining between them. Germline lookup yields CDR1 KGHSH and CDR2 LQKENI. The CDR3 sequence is CASSPLGNVGNTIYF. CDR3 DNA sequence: TGTGCCAGCTCACCACTTGGCAACGTTGGAAACACCATATATTTT.

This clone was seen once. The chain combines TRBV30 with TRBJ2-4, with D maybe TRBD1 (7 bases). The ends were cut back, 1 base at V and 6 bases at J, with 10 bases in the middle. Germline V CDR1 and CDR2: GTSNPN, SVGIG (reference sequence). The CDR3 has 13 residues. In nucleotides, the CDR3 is TGTGCCTGGAGTGGACAGGGAGGAAACATTCAGTACTTC. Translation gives CAWSGQGGNIQYF.

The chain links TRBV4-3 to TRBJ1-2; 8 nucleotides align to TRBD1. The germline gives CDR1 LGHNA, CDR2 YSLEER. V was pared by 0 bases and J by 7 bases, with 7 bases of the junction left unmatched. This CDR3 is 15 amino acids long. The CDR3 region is CASSQDGTGGVGYTF. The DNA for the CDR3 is TGCGCCAGCAGCCAAGATGGCACAGGGGGTGTTGGCTACACCTTC.

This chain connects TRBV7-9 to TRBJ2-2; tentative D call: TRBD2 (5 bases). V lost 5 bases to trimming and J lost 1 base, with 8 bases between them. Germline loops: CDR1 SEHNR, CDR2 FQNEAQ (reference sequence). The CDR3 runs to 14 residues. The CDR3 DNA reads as TGTGCCAGCAGCAGGACTGAGAACACCGGGGAGCTGTTTTTT. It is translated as CASSRTENTGELFF. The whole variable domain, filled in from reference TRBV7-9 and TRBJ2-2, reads DTGVSQNPRHKITKRGQNVTFRCDPISEHNRLYWYRQTLGQGPEFLTYFQNEAQLEKSRLLSDRFSAERPKGSFSTLEIQRTEQGDSAMYLCASSRTENTGELFFGEGSRLTVL.

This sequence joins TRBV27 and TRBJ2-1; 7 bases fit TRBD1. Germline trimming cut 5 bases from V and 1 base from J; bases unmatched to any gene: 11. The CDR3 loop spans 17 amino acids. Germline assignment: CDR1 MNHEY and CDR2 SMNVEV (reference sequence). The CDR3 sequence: CASSRSGQPFSYNEQFF. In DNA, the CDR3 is TGTGCCAGCAGTAGATCGGGACAGCCATTTTCCTACAATGAGCAGTTCTTC.

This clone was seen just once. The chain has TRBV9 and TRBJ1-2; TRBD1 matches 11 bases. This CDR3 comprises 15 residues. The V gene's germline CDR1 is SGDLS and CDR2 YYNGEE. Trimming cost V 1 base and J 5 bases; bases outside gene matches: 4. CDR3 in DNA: TGTGCCAGCAGCGTATCCGGGACAGGGGGATATGGCTACACCTTC. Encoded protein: CASSVSGTGGYGYTF.

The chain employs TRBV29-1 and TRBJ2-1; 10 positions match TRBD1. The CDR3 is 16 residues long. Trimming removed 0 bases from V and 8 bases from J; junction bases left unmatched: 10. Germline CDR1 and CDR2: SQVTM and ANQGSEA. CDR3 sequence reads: CSVEDRGQGQGDEQFF. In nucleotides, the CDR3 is TGCAGCGTTGAAGATCGGGGACAGGGGCAAGGGGATGAGCAGTTCTTC.

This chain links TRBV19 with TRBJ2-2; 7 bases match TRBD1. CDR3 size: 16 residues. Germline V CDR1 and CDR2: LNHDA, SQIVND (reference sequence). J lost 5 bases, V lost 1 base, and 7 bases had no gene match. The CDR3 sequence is CASSIGGGARTGELFF. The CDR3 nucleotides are TGTGCCAGTAGTATAGGAGGGGGCGCAAGGACCGGGGAGCTGTTTTTT.

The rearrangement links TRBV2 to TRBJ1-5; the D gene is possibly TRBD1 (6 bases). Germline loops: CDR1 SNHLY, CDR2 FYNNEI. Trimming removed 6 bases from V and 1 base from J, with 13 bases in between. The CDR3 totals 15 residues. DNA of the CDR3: TGTGCCAGCAGAAGAAATACAGGGAGCAATCAGCCCCAGCATTTT. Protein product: CASRRNTGSNQPQHF.

The CDR3 loop is CASGRRGAALGGTDTQYF. As DNA, the CDR3 is TGTGCCAGCGGAAGGCGGGGGGCTGCACTAGGAGGCACAGATACGCAGTATTTT. The V and J genes are TRBV11-2 and TRBJ2-3, with TRBD2 identical over 8 bases. CDR3 length: 18 residues. The V gene end was trimmed by 8 bases and the J gene end by 1 base; junction bases not matched to a gene: 17. Germline V gene lookup returns CDR1 SGHAT and CDR2 FQNNGV.

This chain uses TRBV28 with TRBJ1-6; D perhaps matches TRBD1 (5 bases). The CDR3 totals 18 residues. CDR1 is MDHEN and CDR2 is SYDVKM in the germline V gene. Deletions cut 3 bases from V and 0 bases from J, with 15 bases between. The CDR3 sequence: CASSLDRGWGSYNSPLHF. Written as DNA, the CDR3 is TGTGCCAGCAGTTTGGATAGGGGATGGGGCTCCTATAATTCACCCCTCCACTTT.